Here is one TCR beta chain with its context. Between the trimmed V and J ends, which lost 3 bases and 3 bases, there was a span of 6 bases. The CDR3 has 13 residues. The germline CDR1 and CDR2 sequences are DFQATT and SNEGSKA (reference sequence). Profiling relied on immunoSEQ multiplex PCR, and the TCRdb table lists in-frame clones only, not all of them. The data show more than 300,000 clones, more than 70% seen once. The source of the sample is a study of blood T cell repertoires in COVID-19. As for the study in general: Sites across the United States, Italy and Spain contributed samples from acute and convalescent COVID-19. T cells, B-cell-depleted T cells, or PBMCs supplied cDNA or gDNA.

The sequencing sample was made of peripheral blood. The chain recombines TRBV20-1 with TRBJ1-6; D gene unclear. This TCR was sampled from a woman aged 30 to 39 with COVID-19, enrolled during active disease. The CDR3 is CSASDVYNSPLHF. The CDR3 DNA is TGCAGTGCTAGTGACGTCTATAATTCACCCCTCCACTTT.